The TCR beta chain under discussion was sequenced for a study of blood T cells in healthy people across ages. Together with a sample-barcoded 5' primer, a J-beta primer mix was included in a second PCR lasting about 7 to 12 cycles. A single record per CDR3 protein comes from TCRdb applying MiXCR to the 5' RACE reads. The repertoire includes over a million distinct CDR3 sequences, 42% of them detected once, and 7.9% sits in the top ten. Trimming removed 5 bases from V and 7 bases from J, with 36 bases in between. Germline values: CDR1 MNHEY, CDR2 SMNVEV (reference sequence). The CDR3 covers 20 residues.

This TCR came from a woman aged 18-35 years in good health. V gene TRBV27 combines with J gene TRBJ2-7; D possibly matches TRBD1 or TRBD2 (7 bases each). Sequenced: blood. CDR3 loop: CASSPTWGGGGGRTTREQYF. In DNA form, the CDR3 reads TGTGCCAGCAGTCCGACCTGGGGGGGAGGGGGCGGCAGAACCACTAGAGAGCAGTACTTC.